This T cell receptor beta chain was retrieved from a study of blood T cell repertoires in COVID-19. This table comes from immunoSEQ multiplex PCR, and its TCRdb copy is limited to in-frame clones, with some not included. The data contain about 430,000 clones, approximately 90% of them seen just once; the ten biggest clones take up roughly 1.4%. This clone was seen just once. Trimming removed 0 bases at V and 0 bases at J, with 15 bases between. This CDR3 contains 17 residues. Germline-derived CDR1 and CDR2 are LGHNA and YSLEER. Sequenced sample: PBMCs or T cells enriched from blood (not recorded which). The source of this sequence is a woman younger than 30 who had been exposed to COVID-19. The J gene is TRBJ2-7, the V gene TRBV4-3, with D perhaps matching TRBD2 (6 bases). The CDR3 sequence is CASSQDLVGGLSYEQYF. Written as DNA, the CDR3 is TGCGCCAGCAGCCAAGATCTCGTCGGGGGTCTCTCCTACGAGCAGTACTTC.